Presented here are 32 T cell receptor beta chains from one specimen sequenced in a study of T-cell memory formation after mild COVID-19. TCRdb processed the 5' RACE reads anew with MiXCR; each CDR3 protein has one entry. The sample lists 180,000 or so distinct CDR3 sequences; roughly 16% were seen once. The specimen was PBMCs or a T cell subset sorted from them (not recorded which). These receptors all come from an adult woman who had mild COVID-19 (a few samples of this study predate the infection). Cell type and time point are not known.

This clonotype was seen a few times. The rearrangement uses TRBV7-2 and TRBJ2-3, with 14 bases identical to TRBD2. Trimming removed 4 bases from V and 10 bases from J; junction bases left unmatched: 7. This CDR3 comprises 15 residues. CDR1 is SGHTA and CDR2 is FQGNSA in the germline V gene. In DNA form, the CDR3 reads TGTGCCAGCAGCTCCTGGACTAGCGGGGGGAAGGCGCAGTATTTT. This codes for CASSSWTSGGKAQYF.

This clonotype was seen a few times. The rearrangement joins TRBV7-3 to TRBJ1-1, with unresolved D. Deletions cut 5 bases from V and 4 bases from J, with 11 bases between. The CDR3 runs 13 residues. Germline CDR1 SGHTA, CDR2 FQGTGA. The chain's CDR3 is CASSLGAGTEAFF. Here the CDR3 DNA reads TGTGCCAGCAGCCTTGGCGCCGGCACTGAAGCTTTCTTT.

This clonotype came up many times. CDR3: CASSQADTQYF. The CDR3 nucleotides read TGTGCCAGCAGCCAGGCGGATACGCAGTATTTT. The chain combines TRBV7-6 with TRBJ2-3; D gene unclear. The CDR3 extends over 11 amino acids. V shed 5 bases and J shed 6 bases, with 6 bases lying between them. Germline V CDR1 and CDR2: SGHVS, FNYEAQ.

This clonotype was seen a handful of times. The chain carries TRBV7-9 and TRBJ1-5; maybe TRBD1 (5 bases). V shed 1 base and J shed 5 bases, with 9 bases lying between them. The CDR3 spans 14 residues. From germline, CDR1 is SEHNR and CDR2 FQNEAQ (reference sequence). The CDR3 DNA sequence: TGTGCCAGCAGCTTAGGGGGGGTACATCAGCCCCAGCATTTT. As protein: CASSLGGVHQPQHF.

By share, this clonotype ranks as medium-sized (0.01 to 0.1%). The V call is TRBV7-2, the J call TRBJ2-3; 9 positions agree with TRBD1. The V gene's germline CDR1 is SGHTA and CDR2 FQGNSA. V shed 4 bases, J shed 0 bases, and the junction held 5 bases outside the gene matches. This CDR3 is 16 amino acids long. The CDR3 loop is CASSSGTGISTDTQYF. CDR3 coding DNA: TGTGCCAGCAGCTCCGGGACAGGGATTAGCACAGATACGCAGTATTTT.

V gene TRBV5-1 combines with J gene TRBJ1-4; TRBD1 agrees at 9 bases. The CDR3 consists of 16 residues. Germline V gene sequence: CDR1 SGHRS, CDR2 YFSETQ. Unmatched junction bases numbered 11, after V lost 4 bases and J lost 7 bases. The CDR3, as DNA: TGCGCCAGCAGCCAACAGGGGGCCCAAGTCTCTGAAAAACTGTTTTTT. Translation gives CASSQQGAQVSEKLFF.

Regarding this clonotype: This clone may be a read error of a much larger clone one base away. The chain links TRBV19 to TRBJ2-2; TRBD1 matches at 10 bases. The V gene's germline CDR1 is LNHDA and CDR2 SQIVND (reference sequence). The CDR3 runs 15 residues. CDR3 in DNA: TGTGCCGGTAGTGCCCGGACAGGGGGATACGGGGAGCTGTTTTTT. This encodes CAGSARTGGYGELFF.

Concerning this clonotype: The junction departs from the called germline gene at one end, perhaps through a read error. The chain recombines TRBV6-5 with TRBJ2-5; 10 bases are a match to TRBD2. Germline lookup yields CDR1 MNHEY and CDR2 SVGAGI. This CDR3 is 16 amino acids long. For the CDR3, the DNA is TGTGCGAGCAGACCGACACTAGCGGGGCCCCAAGAGACCCAGTACTTC. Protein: CASRPTLAGPQETQYF.

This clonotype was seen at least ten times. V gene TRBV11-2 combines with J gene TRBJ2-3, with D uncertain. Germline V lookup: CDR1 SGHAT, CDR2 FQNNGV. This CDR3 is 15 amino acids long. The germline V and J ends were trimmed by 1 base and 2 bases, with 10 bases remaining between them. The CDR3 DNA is TGTGCCAGCAGCTTAGGTCTTTTATACACAGATACGCAGTATTTT. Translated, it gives CASSLGLLYTDTQYF.

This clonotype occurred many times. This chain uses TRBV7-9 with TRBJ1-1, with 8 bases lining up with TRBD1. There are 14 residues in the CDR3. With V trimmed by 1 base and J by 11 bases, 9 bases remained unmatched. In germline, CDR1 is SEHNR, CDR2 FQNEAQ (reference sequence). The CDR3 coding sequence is TGTGCCAGCAGCTTAGTTCAAGGGCAGGGGGCCGCTTTCTTT. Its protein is CASSLVQGQGAAFF.

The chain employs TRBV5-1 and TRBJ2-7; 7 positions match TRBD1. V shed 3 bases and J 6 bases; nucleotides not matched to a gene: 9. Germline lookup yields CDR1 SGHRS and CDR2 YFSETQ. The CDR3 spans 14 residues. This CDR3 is CASSSTYRGGEQYF. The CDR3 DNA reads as TGCGCCAGCAGCTCTACCTACAGGGGCGGCGAGCAGTACTTC.

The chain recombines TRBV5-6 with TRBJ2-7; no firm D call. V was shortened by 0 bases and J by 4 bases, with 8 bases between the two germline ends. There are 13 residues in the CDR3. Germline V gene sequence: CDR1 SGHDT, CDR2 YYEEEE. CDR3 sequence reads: CASSLDAAYEQYF. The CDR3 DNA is TGTGCCAGCAGCTTGGACGCCGCGTACGAGCAGTACTTC. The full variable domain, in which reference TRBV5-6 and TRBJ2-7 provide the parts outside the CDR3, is DAGVTQSPTHLIKTRGQQVTLRCSPKSGHDTVSWYQQALGQGPQFIFQYYEEEERQRGNFPDRFSGHQFPNYSSELNVNALLLGDSALYLCASSLDAAYEQYFGPGTRLTVT.

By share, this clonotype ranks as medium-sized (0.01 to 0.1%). The CDR3 loop is CASSVVGGMSAGELFF. The CDR3 nucleotides read TGTGCCAGCAGCGTAGTTGGGGGGATGTCGGCCGGGGAGCTGTTTTTT. The genes are TRBV9 and TRBJ2-2; D is perhaps TRBD2 (6 bases). The V gene's germline CDR1 is SGDLS and CDR2 YYNGEE. The germline V and J ends were trimmed by 0 bases and 6 bases, with 15 bases remaining between them. The CDR3 has 16 amino acids.

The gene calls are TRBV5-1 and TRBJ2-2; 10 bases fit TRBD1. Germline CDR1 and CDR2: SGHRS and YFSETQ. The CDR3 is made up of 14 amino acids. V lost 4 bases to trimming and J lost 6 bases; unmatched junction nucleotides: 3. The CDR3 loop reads CASSQGQGSGELFF. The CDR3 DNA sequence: TGCGCCAGCAGCCAGGGACAGGGGTCCGGGGAGCTGTTTTTT.

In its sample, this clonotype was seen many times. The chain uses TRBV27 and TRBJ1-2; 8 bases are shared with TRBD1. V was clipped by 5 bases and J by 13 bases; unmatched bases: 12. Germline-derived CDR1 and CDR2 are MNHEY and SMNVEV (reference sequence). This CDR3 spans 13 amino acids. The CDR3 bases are TGTGCCAGCAGTCCCAGGACAGGGACCGTAGGCACCTTC. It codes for CASSPRTGTVGTF.

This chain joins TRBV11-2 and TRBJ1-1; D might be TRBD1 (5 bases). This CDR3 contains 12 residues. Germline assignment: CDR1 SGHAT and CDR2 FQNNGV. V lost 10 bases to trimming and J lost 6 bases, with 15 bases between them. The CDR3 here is CATRGLGPEAFF. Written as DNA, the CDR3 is TGTGCCACGAGGGGTCTAGGCCCTGAAGCTTTCTTT. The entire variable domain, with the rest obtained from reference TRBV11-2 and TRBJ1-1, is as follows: EAGVAQSPRYKIIEKRQSVAFWCNPISGHATLYWYQQILGQGPKLLIQFQNNGVVDDSQLPKDRFSAERLKGVDSTLKIQPAKLEDSAVYLCATRGLGPEAFFGQGTRLTVV.

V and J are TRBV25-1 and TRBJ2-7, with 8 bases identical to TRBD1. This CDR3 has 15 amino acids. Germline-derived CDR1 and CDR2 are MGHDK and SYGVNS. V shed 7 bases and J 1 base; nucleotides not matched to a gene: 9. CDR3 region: CASIEEQGGSYEQYF. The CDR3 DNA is TGTGCCAGCATCGAGGAACAGGGGGGTTCCTACGAGCAGTACTTC.

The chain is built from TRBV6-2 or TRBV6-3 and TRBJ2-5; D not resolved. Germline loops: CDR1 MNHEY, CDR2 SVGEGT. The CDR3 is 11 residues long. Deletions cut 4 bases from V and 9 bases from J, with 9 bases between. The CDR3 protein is CASSSGGAQYF. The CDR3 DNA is TGTGCCAGCAGTTCCGGTGGGGCCCAGTACTTC.

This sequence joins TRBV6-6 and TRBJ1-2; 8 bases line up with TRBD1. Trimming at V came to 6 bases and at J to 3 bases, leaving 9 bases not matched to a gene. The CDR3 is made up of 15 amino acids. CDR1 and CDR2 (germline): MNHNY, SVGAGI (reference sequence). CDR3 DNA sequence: TGTGCCAGCAGAAAGGACAGGGAGACTGACTATGGCTACACCTTC. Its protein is CASRKDRETDYGYTF.

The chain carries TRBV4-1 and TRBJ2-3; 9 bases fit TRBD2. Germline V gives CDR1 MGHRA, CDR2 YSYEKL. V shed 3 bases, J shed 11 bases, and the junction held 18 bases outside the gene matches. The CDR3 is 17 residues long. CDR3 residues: CASSQGPLRGGERGQYF. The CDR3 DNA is TGCGCCAGCAGCCAGGGCCCGTTGCGGGGGGGAGAGAGAGGGCAGTATTTT.

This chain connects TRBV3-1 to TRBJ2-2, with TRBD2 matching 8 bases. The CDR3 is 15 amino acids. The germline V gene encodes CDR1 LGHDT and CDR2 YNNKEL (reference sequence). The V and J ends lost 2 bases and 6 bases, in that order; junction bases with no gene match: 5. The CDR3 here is CASSQHGGDAGELFF. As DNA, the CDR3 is TGTGCCAGCAGCCAACACGGGGGGGACGCCGGGGAGCTGTTTTTT.

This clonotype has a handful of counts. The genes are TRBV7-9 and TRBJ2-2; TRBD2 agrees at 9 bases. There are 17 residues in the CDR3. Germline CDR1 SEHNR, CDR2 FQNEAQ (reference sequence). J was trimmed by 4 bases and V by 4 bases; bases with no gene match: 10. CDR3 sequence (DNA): TGTGCCAGCAGCTCCACCCCTAGCGGGGCGCCCACCGGGGAGCTGTTTTTT. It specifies CASSSTPSGAPTGELFF.

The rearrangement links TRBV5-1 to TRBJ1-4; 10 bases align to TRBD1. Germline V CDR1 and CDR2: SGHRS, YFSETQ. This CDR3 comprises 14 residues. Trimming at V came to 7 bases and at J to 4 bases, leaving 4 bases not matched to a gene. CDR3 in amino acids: CASGGTGDNEKLFF. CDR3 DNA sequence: TGCGCCAGCGGCGGGACAGGGGATAATGAAAAACTGTTTTTT.

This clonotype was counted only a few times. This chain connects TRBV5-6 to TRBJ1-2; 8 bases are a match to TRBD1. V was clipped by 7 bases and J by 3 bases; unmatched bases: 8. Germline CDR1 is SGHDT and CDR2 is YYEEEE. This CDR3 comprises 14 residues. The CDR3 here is CASYEQGADYGYTF. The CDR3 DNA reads TGTGCCAGCTACGAGCAGGGGGCCGACTATGGCTACACCTTC.

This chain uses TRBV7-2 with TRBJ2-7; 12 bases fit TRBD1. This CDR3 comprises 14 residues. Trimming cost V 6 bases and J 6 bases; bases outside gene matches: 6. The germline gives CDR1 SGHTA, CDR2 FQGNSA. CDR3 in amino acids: CASRGDRGRSEQYF. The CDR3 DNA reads TGTGCCAGCAGGGGGGACAGGGGGCGCAGCGAGCAGTACTTC. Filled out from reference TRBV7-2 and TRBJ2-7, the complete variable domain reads GAGVSQSPSNKVTEKGKDVELRCDPISGHTALYWYRQSLGQGLEFLIYFQGNSAPDKSGLPSDRFSAERTGGSVSTLTIQRTQQEDSAVYLCASRGDRGRSEQYFGPGTRLTVT.

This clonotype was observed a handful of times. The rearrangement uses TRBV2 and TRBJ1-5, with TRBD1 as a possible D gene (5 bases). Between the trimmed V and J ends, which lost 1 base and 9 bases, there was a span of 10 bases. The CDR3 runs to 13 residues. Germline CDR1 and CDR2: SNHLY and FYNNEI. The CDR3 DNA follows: TGTGCCAGCAGTGAAGGCAGGGTTATGCCCCAGCATTTT. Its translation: CASSEGRVMPQHF.

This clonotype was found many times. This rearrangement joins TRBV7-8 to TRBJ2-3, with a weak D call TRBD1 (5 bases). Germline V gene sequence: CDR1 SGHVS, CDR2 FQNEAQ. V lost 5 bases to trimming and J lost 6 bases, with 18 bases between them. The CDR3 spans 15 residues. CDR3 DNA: TGTGCCAGCAGCCTTCAAGGGGCACGGCGGGATACGCAGTATTTT. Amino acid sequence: CASSLQGARRDTQYF.

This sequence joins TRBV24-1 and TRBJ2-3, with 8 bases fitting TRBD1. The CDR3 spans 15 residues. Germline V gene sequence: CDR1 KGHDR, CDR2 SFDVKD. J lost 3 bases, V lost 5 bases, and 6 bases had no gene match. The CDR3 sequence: CATSVRQGATDTQYF. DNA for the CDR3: TGTGCCACCAGTGTGCGGCAGGGGGCAACAGATACGCAGTATTTT.

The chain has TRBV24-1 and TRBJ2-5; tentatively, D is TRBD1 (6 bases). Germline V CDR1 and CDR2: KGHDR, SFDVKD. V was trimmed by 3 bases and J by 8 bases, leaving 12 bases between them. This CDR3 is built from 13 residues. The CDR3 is CATSDTNRETQYF. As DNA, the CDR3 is TGTGCCACCAGTGATACCAACAGGGAAACCCAGTACTTC.

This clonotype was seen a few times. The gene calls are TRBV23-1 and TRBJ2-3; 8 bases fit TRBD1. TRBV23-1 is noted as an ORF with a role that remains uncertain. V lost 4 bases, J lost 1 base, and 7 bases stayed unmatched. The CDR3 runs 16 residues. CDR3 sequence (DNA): TGCGCCAGCAGTCGTGCGGACAGGGCTGGCACAGATACGCAGTATTTT. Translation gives CASSRADRAGTDTQYF.

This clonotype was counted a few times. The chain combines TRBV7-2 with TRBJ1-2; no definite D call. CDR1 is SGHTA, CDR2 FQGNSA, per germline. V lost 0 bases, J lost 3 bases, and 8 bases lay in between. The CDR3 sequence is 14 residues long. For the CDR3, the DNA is TGTGCCAGCAGCTTAGCGTACGGCGACTATGGCTACACCTTC. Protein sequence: CASSLAYGDYGYTF. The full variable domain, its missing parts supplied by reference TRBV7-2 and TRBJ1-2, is GAGVSQSPSNKVTEKGKDVELRCDPISGHTALYWYRQSLGQGLEFLIYFQGNSAPDKSGLPSDRFSAERTGGSVSTLTIQRTQQEDSAVYLCASSLAYGDYGYTFGSGTRLTVV.

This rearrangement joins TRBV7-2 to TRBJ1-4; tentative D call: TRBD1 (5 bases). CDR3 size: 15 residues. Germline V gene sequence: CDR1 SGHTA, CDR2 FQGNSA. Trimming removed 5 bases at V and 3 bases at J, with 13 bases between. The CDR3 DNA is TGTGCCAGCAGCAGGAAGGGGTATTCTAATGAAAAACTGTTTTTT. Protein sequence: CASSRKGYSNEKLFF.